The rows below give T cell receptor beta chains drawn from one sample of a study of blood T cell repertoires in COVID-19. Clones were read by immunoSEQ multiplex PCR, and TCRdb kept only the in-frame ones, dropping some. This table has roughly 120,000 clones, roughly 75% appearing once. Sequenced: peripheral blood. These receptors were collected from a human donor in a cohort sampled during active or convalescent COVID-19. Both conserved end residues are part of each CDR3. Fields, in order: J gene, V gene, D gene, clone size, CDR3 DNA, CDR3 protein. D genes are given only for firm matches. A row's size may be missing; if present it is once, few, many or a size class.

J gene: TRBJ2-5; V gene: TRBV6-1; D gene: NA; clone size: few; CDR3 DNA: TGTGCCAGCAGTGACCGGGACATGAGGTTAGAGACCCAGTACTTC; CDR3 protein: CASSDRDMRLETQYF
J gene: TRBJ1-2; V gene: TRBV7-2; D gene: NA; clone size: NA; CDR3 DNA: TGTGCCAGCAGCTTACTCCGAGACTATGGCTACACCTTC; CDR3 protein: CASSLLRDYGYTF
J gene: TRBJ2-2; V gene: TRBV18; D gene: TRBD1; clone size: few; CDR3 DNA: TGTGCCAGCTCAGGGGACAGCACCGGGGAGCTGTTTTTT; CDR3 protein: CASSGDSTGELFF
J gene: TRBJ1-2; V gene: TRBV6-6; D gene: TRBD1; clone size: once; CDR3 DNA: TGTGCCAGCAGTTACGGACGACAGGGTTATGGCTACACCTTC; CDR3 protein: CASSYGRQGYGYTF
J gene: TRBJ2-1; V gene: TRBV2; D gene: NA; clone size: NA; CDR3 DNA: TGTGCCAGCAGTGATCCCCGGGAACTGGGTGGGAATGAGCAGTTCTTC; CDR3 protein: CASSDPRELGGNEQFF
J gene: TRBJ2-1; V gene: TRBV2; D gene: NA; clone size: NA; CDR3 DNA: TGTGCCAGCAGTAAGGAGCGGGCGATATCCTACAATGAGCAGTTCTTC; CDR3 protein: CASSKERAISYNEQFF
J gene: TRBJ1-3; V gene: TRBV30; D gene: TRBD1; clone size: NA; CDR3 DNA: TGTGCCTGGACCCGGACAGGGGGCCACGGAAACACCATATATTTT; CDR3 protein: CAWTRTGGHGNTIYF
J gene: TRBJ2-4; V gene: TRBV27; D gene: NA; clone size: NA; CDR3 DNA: TGTGCCAGCGGAACGGGGTTCTTCAAAAACATTCAGTACTTC; CDR3 protein: CASGTGFFKNIQYF
J gene: TRBJ2-7; V gene: TRBV7-9; D gene: TRBD2; clone size: NA; CDR3 DNA: TGTGCCAGCAGCTTAGAAGCGGGACGCTACGAGCAGTACTTC; CDR3 protein: CASSLEAGRYEQYF
J gene: TRBJ1-1; V gene: TRBV6-5; D gene: NA; clone size: NA; CDR3 DNA: TGTGCCAGCAGTTACTCGTATTCAGGGCGGAACACTGAAGCTTTCTTT; CDR3 protein: CASSYSYSGRNTEAFF
J gene: TRBJ2-6; V gene: TRBV4-1; D gene: TRBD2; clone size: NA; CDR3 DNA: TGCGCCAGCAGCCAAACTAGCGGGGGGGCAACTGGGGCCAACGTCCTGACTTTC; CDR3 protein: CASSQTSGGATGANVLTF
J gene: TRBJ1-2; V gene: TRBV21-1; D gene: NA; clone size: NA; CDR3 DNA: TGTGCCAGCAGCAAAGACGGGAATCGCTATGGCTACACCTTC; CDR3 protein: CASSKDGNRYGYTF
J gene: TRBJ1-2; V gene: TRBV5-1; D gene: NA; clone size: few; CDR3 DNA: TGCGCCAGCAGCCCCTACGGACAGCCCGACTATGGCTACACCTTC; CDR3 protein: CASSPYGQPDYGYTF
J gene: TRBJ2-5; V gene: TRBV11-2; D gene: NA; clone size: many; CDR3 DNA: TGTGCCAGCAAGCGCAGCCAGTACCAAGAGACCCAGTACTTC; CDR3 protein: CASKRSQYQETQYF
J gene: TRBJ2-5; V gene: TRBV19; D gene: TRBD1; clone size: NA; CDR3 DNA: TGTGCCAGTAGCCACTTCCTAAATAGGGGGCCCCGGGAGACCCAGTACTTC; CDR3 protein: CASSHFLNRGPRETQYF
J gene: TRBJ1-1; V gene: TRBV28; D gene: NA; clone size: NA; CDR3 DNA: TGTGCCAGCAGTTTCGCAGGGAAAGCTTTCTTT; CDR3 protein: CASSFAGKAFF
J gene: TRBJ2-5; V gene: TRBV6-5; D gene: NA; clone size: NA; CDR3 DNA: TGTGCCAGCAGTCAGGGGTCCCAAGAGACCCAGTACTTC; CDR3 protein: CASSQGSQETQYF
J gene: TRBJ1-2; V gene: TRBV6-2/TRBV6-3; D gene: NA; clone size: NA; CDR3 DNA: TGTGCCAGCAGTTATGGGTTGACTTCGGCGAACTATGGCTACACCTTC; CDR3 protein: CASSYGLTSANYGYTF
J gene: TRBJ2-5; V gene: TRBV28; D gene: TRBD1; clone size: NA; CDR3 DNA: TGTGCCAGCAGATTACAGGGGGCAGGGGAGACCCAGTACTTC; CDR3 protein: CASRLQGAGETQYF
J gene: TRBJ1-5; V gene: TRBV21-1; D gene: NA; clone size: NA; CDR3 DNA: TGTGCCCCACTCGACAGGGGGCCGTATCAGCCCCAGCATTTT; CDR3 protein: CAPLDRGPYQPQHF
J gene: TRBJ1-5; V gene: TRBV7-9; D gene: NA; clone size: once; CDR3 DNA: TGTGCCAGCAGCAGCGAGAGGGGGAGCAATCAGCCCCAGCATTTT; CDR3 protein: CASSSERGSNQPQHF
J gene: TRBJ1-2; V gene: TRBV23-1; D gene: NA; clone size: NA; CDR3 DNA: TGCGCCAGCAGCCTGCTGGTGATTTTACGGAACTATGGCTACACCTTC; CDR3 protein: CASSLLVILRNYGYTF
J gene: TRBJ1-2; V gene: TRBV10-3; D gene: NA; clone size: NA; CDR3 DNA: TGTGCCATCACCATTGACAAAAGTTCTAACTATGGCTACACCTTC; CDR3 protein: CAITIDKSSNYGYTF
J gene: TRBJ1-2; V gene: TRBV12-3/TRBV12-4; D gene: NA; clone size: NA; CDR3 DNA: TGTGCCAGCACCACCTCGGGTTGGAATGGCTACACCTTC; CDR3 protein: CASTTSGWNGYTF
J gene: TRBJ2-1; V gene: TRBV7-8; D gene: NA; clone size: once; CDR3 DNA: TGTGCCAGCAGCAGGGGGAATGAGCAGTTCTTC; CDR3 protein: CASSRGNEQFF
J gene: TRBJ1-3; V gene: TRBV12-5; D gene: NA; clone size: NA; CDR3 DNA: TGTGCTAGTGGTTTGCAGGCGACCTCTGGAAACACCATATATTTT; CDR3 protein: CASGLQATSGNTIYF
J gene: TRBJ2-1; V gene: TRBV9; D gene: TRBD1; clone size: NA; CDR3 DNA: TGTGCCAGCAGCGTGGGACAGGGGGTGGGCGATGAGCAGTTCTTC; CDR3 protein: CASSVGQGVGDEQFF
J gene: TRBJ2-3; V gene: TRBV5-1; D gene: TRBD1; clone size: once; CDR3 DNA: TGCGCCAGCAGCGGACAGGGGGCGGGCACAGATACGCAGTATTTT; CDR3 protein: CASSGQGAGTDTQYF
J gene: TRBJ1-2; V gene: TRBV19; D gene: NA; clone size: NA; CDR3 DNA: TGTGCCAGTAGTATCACAGGGACAAACTATGGCTACACCTTC; CDR3 protein: CASSITGTNYGYTF
J gene: TRBJ2-3; V gene: TRBV5-1; D gene: NA; clone size: NA; CDR3 DNA: TGCGCCAGCAGCTTGGGGTCGACGTCTGCTAGGAATACGCAGTATTTT; CDR3 protein: CASSLGSTSARNTQYF
J gene: TRBJ1-6; V gene: TRBV18; D gene: TRBD1; clone size: NA; CDR3 DNA: TGTGCCAGCTCACCACTGCCCCCCCGGACAGGGCGGAATTCACCCCTCCACTTT; CDR3 protein: CASSPLPPRTGRNSPLHF
J gene: TRBJ1-3; V gene: TRBV7-2; D gene: TRBD1; clone size: NA; CDR3 DNA: TGTGCCAGCAGCGTCGGACAGGGGGCTGGAAACACCATATATTTT; CDR3 protein: CASSVGQGAGNTIYF
J gene: TRBJ2-3; V gene: TRBV9; D gene: NA; clone size: NA; CDR3 DNA: TGTGCCAGCAGCGTAGCTGAAGGGACACAGCAGTATTTT; CDR3 protein: CASSVAEGTQQYF
J gene: TRBJ2-1; V gene: TRBV6-5; D gene: TRBD2; clone size: once; CDR3 DNA: TGTGCCAGCAGAACGCTAGCGGGGGGGCCGAATGAGCAGTTCTTC; CDR3 protein: CASRTLAGGPNEQFF
J gene: TRBJ1-1; V gene: TRBV6-5; D gene: TRBD1; clone size: NA; CDR3 DNA: TGTGCCAGCAGACCACTGACAGGGGGCACTGAAGCTTTCTTT; CDR3 protein: CASRPLTGGTEAFF
J gene: TRBJ2-7; V gene: TRBV27; D gene: NA; clone size: NA; CDR3 DNA: TGTGCCAGCAGTTTAGAGGGCAGGTCCTACGAGCAGTACTTC; CDR3 protein: CASSLEGRSYEQYF
J gene: TRBJ2-7; V gene: TRBV6-2/TRBV6-3; D gene: TRBD1; clone size: NA; CDR3 DNA: TGTGCCAGCAGTTACCTCGACAGGGGGGCGGGAGAGCAGTACTTC; CDR3 protein: CASSYLDRGAGEQYF